The 8 T cell receptor beta chains in this list originate from one sample, sequenced in a study of blood T cells in healthy people across ages. The use of a sample-barcoded 5' primer and a J-beta primer mix characterized a second PCR of about 6 to 12 cycles. Via MiXCR, TCRdb re-called the 5' RACE reads, giving one row per CDR3 protein. The sample contains more than 700,000 distinct CDR3 sequences, approximately 53% of which appear only once. The specimen sequenced was blood. The receptors were sampled from a man older than 75 in good health.

V gene TRBV5-1 combines with J gene TRBJ2-7, with TRBD1 identical over 8 bases. The trim removed 2 bases at V and 5 bases at J, leaving 6 bases unmatched. The germline V gene encodes CDR1 SGHRS and CDR2 YFSETQ. The CDR3 covers 14 residues. DNA of the CDR3: TGCGCCAGCAGCTTCCCAGGGGGCACCCACGAGCAGTACTTC. Protein: CASSFPGGTHEQYF.

This clonotype was recorded a few times. The V and J genes are TRBV11-1 and TRBJ2-3; possibly TRBD1 or TRBD2 for D (6 bases each). V was cut by 5 bases and J by 9 bases, with 15 bases left in between. This CDR3 has 13 residues. Germline V lookup: CDR1 SGHAT, CDR2 FQDESV (reference sequence). The CDR3, as DNA: TGTGCCAGCAGCAAACAGAGGGGGGAAACGCAGTATTTT. Translating it yields CASSKQRGETQYF.

The chain has TRBV28 and TRBJ1-5, with D perhaps TRBD1 (5 bases). Deletions cut 5 bases from V and 3 bases from J, with 11 bases between. The germline gives CDR1 MDHEN, CDR2 SYDVKM. The CDR3 spans 14 residues. The chain's CDR3 is CASSTGTNNQPQHF. The CDR3 DNA follows: TGTGCCAGCAGTACCGGGACGAACAATCAGCCCCAGCATTTT.

The chain links TRBV27 to TRBJ1-5, with D tentatively TRBD1 (6 bases). Germline V lookup: CDR1 MNHEY, CDR2 SMNVEV (reference sequence). V shed 7 bases and J shed 0 bases, with 13 bases lying between them. The CDR3 totals 15 residues. This CDR3 is CASKSYRDSNQPQHF. CDR3 bases: TGTGCCAGCAAATCGTACAGGGATAGCAATCAGCCCCAGCATTTT.

This clonotype was detected a few times. This chain links TRBV20-1 with TRBJ2-5; 7 nucleotides align to TRBD2. The CDR3 extends over 14 amino acids. Unmatched junction bases numbered 8, after V lost 6 bases and J lost 1 base. The germline CDR1 and CDR2 sequences are DFQATT and SNEGSKA (reference sequence). CDR3 sequence: CSALLSGAQETQYF. CDR3 sequence (DNA): TGCAGTGCCCTCCTAAGCGGGGCCCAAGAGACCCAGTACTTC.

In its sample, this clonotype was seen once. The rearrangement joins TRBV24-1 to TRBJ2-7; possibly TRBD1 for D (6 bases). Gene TRBJ2-5 matches the end of the DNA better, so the J call may be wrong. Germline CDR1 reads KGHDR; CDR2 reads SFDVKD. The CDR3 contains 16 residues. CDR3 residues: CATSDFRTGSGETQYF. In DNA, the CDR3 is TGTGCCACCAGTGATTTCCGAACAGGGTCGGGGGAGACCCAGTACTTC.

On this clonotype: One end of the junction fails to match germline, which may point to a read error. The chain carries TRBV7-3 and TRBJ2-5; either TRBD1 or TRBD2 may fit D (5 bases each). Germline V gives CDR1 SGHTA, CDR2 FQGTGA. The CDR3 contains 14 residues. The CDR3 bases are TGTGCCAGCAGCCCCCGGGGCGGACAAGAGGCCCAGTACTTC. It translates to CASSPRGGQEAQYF. Full variable domain (outside the CDR3, taken from reference TRBV7-3 and TRBJ2-5): GAGVSQTPSNKVTEKGKYVELRCDPISGHTALYWYRQSLGQGPEFLIYFQGTGAADDSGLPNDRFFAVRPEGSVSTLKIQRTERGDSAVYLCASSPRGGQEAQYFGPGTRLLVL.

The chain uses TRBV29-1 and TRBJ1-4, with D uncertain. Per the germline V gene, CDR1 is SQVTM and CDR2 is ANQGSEA. The CDR3 is 11 amino acids. Trimming took off 4 bases at V and 5 bases at J, with 5 bases between the two ends. Here the CDR3 reads CSVGVNEKLFF. The CDR3 DNA follows: TGCAGCGTTGGGGTAAATGAAAAACTGTTTTTT. Based on the CDR3 plus reference TRBV29-1 and TRBJ1-4, the full variable domain is SAVISQKPSRDICQRGTSLTIQCQVDSQVTMMFWYRQQPGQSLTLIATANQGSEATYESGFVIDKFPISRPNLTFSTLTVSNMSPEDSSIYLCSVGVNEKLFFGSGTQLSVL.